This TCR beta chain was identified in a study of blood T cell repertoires in COVID-19. Measured with immunoSEQ multiplex PCR; TCRdb has only the in-frame clones, and not every one. This table holds approximately 120,000 clones, roughly 90% found once. Germline CDR1 reads KGHSH; CDR2 reads LQKENI. V lost 3 bases and J 1 base, leaving 11 bases between the germline ends. CDR3 length: 15 amino acids. This clone was picked up one time. The sequencing sample was made of peripheral blood. The chain uses TRBV18 and TRBJ2-3, with a tentative D call TRBD1 (6 bases). The TCR was taken from a human donor with acute or convalescent COVID-19. The donor label of this sample is uncertain. The CDR3 sequence: CASSPSRGGTDTQYF. In DNA, the CDR3 is TGTGCCAGCTCACCGAGCAGGGGTGGCACAGATACGCAGTATTTT.